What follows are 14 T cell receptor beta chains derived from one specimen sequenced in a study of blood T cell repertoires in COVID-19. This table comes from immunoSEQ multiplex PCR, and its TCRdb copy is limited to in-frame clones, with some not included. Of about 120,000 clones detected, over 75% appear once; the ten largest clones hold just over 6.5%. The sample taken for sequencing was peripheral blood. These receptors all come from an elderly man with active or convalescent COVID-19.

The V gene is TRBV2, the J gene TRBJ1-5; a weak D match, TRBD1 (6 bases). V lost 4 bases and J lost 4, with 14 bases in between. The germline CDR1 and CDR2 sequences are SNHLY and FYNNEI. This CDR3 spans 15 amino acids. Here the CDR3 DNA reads TGTGCCAGCAGTGCGCGGGGGGCAGGGAATCAGCCCCAGCATTTT. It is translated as CASSARGAGNQPQHF.

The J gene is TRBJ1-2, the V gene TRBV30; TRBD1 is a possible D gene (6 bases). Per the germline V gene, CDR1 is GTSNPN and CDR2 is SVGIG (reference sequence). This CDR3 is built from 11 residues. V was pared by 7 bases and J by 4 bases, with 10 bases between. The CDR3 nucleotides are TGTGCCTCCCAACAGGGCTATGGCTACACCTTC. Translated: CASQQGYGYTF.

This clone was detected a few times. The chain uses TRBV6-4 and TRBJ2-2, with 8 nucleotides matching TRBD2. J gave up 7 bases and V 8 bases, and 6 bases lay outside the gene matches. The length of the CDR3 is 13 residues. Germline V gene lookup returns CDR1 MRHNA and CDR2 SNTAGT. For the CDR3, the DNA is TGTGCCAGCCGGACTAGCTCGCACGGGGAGCTGTTTTTT. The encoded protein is CASRTSSHGELFF.

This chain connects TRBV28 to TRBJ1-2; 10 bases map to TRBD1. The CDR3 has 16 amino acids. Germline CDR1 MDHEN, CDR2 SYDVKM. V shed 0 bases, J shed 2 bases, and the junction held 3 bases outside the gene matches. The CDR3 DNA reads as TGTGCCAGCAGTTTATGGCCGGGACAGGGGAACTATGGCTACACCTTC. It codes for CASSLWPGQGNYGYTF.

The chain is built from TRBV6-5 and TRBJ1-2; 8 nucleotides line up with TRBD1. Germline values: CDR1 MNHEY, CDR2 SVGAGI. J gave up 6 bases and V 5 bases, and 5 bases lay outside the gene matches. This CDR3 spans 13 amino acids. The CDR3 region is CASSTGGSNGYTF. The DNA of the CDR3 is TGTGCCAGCAGTACAGGGGGGTCAAATGGCTACACCTTC.

The CDR3 sequence: CSASSGGVPGSYNEQFF. The DNA for the CDR3 is TGCAGTGCTAGTTCTGGGGGCGTCCCGGGGTCCTACAATGAGCAGTTCTTC. The J gene is TRBJ2-1, the V gene TRBV20-1; D possibly corresponds to TRBD1 (6 bases). The CDR3 sequence is 17 residues long. Trimming shortened V by 3 bases and J by 1 base, and 19 bases separated the two germline ends. Germline assignment: CDR1 DFQATT and CDR2 SNEGSKA (reference sequence).

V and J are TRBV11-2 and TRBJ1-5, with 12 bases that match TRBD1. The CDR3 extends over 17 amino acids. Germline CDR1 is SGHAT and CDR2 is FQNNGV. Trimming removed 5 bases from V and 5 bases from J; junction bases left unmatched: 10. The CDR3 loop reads CASSQGGGQGADQPQHF. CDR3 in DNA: TGTGCCAGCAGCCAGGGAGGGGGACAGGGGGCCGATCAGCCCCAGCATTTT. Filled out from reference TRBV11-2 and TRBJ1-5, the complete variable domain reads EAGVAQSPRYKIIEKRQSVAFWCNPISGHATLYWYQQILGQGPKLLIQFQNNGVVDDSQLPKDRFSAERLKGVDSTLKIQPAKLEDSAVYLCASSQGGGQGADQPQHFGDGTRLSIL.

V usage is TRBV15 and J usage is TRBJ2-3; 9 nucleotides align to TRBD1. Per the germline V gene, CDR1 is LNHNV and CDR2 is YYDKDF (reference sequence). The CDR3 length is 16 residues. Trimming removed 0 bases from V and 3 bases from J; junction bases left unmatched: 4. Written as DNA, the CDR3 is TGTGCCACCAGCAGAGATCTGGGACAGGGTACAGATACGCAGTATTTT. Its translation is CATSRDLGQGTDTQYF.

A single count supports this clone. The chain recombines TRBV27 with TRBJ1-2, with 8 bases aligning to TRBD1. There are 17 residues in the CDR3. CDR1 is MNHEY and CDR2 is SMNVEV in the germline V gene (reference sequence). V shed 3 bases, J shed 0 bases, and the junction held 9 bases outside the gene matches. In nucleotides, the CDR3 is TGTGCCAGCAGTTTCTTACAGGGGGACAAGGCTAACTATGGCTACACCTTC. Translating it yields CASSFLQGDKANYGYTF.

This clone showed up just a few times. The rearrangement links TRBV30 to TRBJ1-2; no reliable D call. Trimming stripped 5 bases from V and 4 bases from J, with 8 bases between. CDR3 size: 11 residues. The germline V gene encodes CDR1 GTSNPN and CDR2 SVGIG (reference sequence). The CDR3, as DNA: TGTGCCTGGGGTTACTTCTATGGCTACACCTTC. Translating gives CAWGYFYGYTF.

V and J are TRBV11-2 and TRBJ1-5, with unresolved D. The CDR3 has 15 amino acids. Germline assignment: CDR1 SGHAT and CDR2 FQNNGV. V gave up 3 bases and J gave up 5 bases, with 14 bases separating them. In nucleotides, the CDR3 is TGTGCCAGCAGCTTGAGGAACCTCGGCGATCAGCCCCAGCATTTT. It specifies CASSLRNLGDQPQHF.

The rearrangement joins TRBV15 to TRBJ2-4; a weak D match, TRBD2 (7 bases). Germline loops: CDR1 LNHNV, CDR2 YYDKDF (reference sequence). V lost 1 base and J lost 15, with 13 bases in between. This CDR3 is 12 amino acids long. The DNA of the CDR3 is TGTGCCACCAGCAGAGCGGGGGGCAGGCCGTACTTC. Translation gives CATSRAGGRPYF.

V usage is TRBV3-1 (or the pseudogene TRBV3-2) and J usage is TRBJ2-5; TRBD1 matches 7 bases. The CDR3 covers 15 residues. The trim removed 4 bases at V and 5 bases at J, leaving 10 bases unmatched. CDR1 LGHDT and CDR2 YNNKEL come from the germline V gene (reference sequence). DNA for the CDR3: TGTGCCAGCAGCCCACGTCGACAGGGAACCGAGACCCAGTACTTC. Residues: CASSPRRQGTETQYF.

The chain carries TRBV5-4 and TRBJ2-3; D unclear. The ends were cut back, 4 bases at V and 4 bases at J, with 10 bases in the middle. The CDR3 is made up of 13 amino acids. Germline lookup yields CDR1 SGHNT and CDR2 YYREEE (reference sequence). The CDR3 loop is CASSLVRADTQYF. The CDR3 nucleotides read TGTGCCAGCAGCCTAGTCCGCGCAGATACGCAGTATTTT. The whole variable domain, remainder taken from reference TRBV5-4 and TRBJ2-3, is ETGVTQSPTHLIKTRGQQVTLRCSSQSGHNTVSWYQQALGQGPQFIFQYYREEENGRGNFPPRFSGLQFPNYSSELNVNALELDDSALYLCASSLVRADTQYFGPGTRLTVL.